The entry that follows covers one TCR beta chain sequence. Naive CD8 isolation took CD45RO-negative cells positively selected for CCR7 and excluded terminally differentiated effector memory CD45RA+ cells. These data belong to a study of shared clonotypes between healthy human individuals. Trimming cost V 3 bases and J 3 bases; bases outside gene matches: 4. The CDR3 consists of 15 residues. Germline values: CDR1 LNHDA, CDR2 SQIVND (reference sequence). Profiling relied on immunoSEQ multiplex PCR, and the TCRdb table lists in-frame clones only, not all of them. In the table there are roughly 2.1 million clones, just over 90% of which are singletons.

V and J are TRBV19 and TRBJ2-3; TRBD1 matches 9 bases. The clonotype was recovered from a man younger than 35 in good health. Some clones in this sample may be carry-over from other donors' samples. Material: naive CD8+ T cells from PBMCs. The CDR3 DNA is TGTGCCAGTAGTATTCGGACAGGGGTGACAGATACGCAGTATTTT. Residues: CASSIRTGVTDTQYF. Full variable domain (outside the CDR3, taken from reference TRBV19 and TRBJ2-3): DGGITQSPKYLFRKEGQNVTLSCEQNLNHDAMYWYRQDPGQGLRLIYYSQIVNDFQKGDIAEGYSVSREKKESFPLTVTSAQKNPTAFYLCASSIRTGVTDTQYFGPGTRLTVL.